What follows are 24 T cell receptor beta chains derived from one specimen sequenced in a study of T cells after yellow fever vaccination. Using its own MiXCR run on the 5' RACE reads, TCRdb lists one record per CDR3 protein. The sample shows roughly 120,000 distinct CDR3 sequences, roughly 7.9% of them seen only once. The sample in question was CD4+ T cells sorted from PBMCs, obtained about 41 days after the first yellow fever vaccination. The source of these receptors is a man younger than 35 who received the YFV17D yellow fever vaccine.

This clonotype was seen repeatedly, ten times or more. This CDR3 reads CASRSWRFDSYEQYF. Here the CDR3 DNA reads TGTGCCAGCAGGTCCTGGAGGTTCGATTCCTACGAGCAGTACTTC. The gene calls are TRBV7-9 and TRBJ2-7, with D possibly being TRBD2 (5 bases). Trimming removed 6 bases at V and 1 base at J, with 16 bases between. The CDR3 runs to 15 residues. Germline CDR1 SEHNR, CDR2 FQNEAQ (reference sequence).

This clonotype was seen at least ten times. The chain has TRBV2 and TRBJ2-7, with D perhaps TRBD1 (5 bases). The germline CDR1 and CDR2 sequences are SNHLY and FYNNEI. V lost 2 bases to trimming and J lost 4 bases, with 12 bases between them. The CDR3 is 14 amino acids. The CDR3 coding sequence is TGTGCCAGCAGTGAAAAGTCAGGGAAATACGAGCAGTACTTC. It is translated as CASSEKSGKYEQYF.

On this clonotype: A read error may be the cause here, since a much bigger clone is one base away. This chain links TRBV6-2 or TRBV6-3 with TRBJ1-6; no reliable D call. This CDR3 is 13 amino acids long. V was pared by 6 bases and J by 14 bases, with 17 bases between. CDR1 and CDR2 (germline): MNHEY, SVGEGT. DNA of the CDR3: TGTGCCAGCAGACCGGAGATGCGTCTGACCCTCCACTTT. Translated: CASRPEMRLTLHF.

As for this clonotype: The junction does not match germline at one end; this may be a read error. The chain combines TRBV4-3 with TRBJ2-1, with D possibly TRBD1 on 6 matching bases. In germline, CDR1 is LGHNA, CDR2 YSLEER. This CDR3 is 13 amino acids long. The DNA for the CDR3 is TGCGCCAGCAGCCAAGAACGTCCAGGGGCCCCGGTCTTC. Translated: CASSQERPGAPVF.

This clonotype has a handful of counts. The CDR3 nucleotides are TGTGCCAGCTCACAACTGGTGGGGGCGTCGAACACTGAAGCTTTCTTT. It translates to CASSQLVGASNTEAFF. The chain carries TRBV18 and TRBJ1-1; D perhaps matches TRBD1 (6 bases). The germline gives CDR1 KGHSH, CDR2 LQKENI. The V gene lost 4 bases and the J gene lost 1 base, with 16 bases spanning the gap. This CDR3 is built from 16 residues.

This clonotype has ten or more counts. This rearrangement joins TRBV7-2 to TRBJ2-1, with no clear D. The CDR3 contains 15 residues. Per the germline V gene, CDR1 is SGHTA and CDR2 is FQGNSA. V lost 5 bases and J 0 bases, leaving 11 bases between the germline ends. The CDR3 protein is CASSPLGSSYNEQFF. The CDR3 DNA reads TGTGCCAGCAGCCCCCTCGGGTCCTCCTACAATGAGCAGTTCTTC.

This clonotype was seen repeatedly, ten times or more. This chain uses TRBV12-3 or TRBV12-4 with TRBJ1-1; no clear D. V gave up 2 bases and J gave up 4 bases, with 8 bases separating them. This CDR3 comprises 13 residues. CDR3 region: CASSLQGLTEAFF. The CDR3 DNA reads TGTGCCAGCAGTTTACAAGGGCTCACTGAAGCTTTCTTT.

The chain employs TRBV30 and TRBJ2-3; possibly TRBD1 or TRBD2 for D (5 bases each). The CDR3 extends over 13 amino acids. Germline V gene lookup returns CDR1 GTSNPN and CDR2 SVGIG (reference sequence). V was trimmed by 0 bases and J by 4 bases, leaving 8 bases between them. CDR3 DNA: TGTGCCTGGAGTGTATCGGGGCCAGATACGCAGTATTTT. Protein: CAWSVSGPDTQYF.

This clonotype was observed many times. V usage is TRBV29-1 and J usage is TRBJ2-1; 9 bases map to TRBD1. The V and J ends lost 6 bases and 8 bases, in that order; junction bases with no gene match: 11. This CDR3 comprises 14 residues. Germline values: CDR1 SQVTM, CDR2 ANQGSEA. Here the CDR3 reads CSVLGTGFSDEQFF. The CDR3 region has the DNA TGCAGCGTACTAGGGACAGGGTTTTCGGATGAGCAGTTCTTC.

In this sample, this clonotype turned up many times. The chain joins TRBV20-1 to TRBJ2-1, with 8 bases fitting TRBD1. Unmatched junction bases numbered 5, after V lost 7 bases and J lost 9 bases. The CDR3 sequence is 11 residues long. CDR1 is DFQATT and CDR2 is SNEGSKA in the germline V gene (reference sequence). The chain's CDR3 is CSGQGASEQFF. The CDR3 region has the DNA TGCAGTGGGCAGGGGGCGTCTGAGCAGTTCTTC.

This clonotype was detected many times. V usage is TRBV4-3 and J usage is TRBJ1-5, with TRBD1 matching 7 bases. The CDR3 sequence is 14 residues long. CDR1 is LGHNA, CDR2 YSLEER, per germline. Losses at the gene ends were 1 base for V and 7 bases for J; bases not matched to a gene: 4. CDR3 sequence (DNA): TGCGCCAGCAGCCAAGGACAGGGTTCCCAGCCCCAGCATTTT. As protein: CASSQGQGSQPQHF.

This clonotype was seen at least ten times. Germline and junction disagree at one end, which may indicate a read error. The CDR3: CSARVLSGAAFF. The CDR3 bases are TGCAGTGCTAGAGTACTCTCGGGCGCCGCATTCTTC. The J gene is TRBJ1-2, the V gene TRBV20-1; D unclear. Germline CDR1 is DFQATT and CDR2 is SNEGSKA (reference sequence). This CDR3 contains 12 residues.

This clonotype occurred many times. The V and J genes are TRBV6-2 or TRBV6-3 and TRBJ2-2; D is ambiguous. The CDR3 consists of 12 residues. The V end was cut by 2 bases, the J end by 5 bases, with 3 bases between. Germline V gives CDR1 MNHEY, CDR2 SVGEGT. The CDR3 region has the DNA TGTGCCAGCAGTTACCAGACCGGGGAGCTGTTTTTT. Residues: CASSYQTGELFF.

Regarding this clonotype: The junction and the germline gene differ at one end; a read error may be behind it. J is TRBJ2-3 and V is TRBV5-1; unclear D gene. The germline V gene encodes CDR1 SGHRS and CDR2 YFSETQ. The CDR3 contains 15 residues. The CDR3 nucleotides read TGCGCCAGCAGCTTGGGAGCCACCGACACATATACGCAGTATTTT. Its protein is CASSLGATDTYTQYF.

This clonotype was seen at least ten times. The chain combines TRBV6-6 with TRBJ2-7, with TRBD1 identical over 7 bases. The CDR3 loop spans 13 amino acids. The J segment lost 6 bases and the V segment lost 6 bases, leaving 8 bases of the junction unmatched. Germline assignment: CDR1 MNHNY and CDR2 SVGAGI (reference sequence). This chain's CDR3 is CASRPDRSSEQYV. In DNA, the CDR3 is TGTGCCAGCAGACCGGACAGGTCATCCGAGCAGTACGTC.

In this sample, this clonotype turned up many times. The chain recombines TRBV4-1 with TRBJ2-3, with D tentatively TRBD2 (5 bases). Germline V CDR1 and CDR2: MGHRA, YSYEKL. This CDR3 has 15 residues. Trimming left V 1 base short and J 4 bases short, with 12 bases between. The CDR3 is CASSQVGVTADTQYF. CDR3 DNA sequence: TGCGCCAGCAGCCAAGTCGGGGTGACGGCAGATACGCAGTATTTT.

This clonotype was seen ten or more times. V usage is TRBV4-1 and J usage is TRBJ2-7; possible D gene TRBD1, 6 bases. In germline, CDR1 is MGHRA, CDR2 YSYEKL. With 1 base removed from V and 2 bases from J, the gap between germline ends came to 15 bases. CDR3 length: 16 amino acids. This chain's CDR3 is CASSQGGLGQTYEQYF. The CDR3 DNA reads TGCGCCAGCAGCCAAGGGGGCCTAGGACAGACCTACGAGCAGTACTTC.

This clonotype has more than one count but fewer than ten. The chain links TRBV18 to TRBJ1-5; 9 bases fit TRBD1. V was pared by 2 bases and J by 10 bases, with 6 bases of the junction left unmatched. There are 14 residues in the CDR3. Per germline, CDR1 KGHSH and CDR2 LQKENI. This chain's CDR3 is CASSPAQGAFPQHF. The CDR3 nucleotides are TGTGCCAGCTCACCAGCACAGGGGGCTTTTCCCCAGCATTTT.

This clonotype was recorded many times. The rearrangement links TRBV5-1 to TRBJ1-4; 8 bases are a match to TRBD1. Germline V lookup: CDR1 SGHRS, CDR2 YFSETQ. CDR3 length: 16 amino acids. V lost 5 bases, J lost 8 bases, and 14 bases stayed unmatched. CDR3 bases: TGCGCCAGCAGACCGTCGACAGGGGAAATGGAGGAAAAACTGTTTTTT. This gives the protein CASRPSTGEMEEKLFF.

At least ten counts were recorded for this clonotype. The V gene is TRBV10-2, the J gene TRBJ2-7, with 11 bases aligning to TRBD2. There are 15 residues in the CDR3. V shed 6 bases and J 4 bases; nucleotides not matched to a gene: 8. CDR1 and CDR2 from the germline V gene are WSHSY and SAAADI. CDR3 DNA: TGCGCCAGCAGATCCGGGACTAGCGGACAATACGAGCAGTACTTC. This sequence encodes CASRSGTSGQYEQYF.

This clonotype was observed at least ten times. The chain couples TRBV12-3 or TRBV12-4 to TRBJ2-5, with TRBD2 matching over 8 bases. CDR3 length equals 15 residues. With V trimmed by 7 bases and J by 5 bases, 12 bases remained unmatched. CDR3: CASTTQNLAGETQYF. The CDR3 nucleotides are TGTGCCAGCACCACGCAAAATTTAGCGGGGGAGACCCAGTACTTC.

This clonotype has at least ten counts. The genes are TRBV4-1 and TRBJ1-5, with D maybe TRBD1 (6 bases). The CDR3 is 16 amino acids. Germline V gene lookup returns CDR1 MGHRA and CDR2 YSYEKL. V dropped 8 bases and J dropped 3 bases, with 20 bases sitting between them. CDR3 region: CASATQWGGTNQPQHF. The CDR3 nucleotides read TGCGCCAGCGCCACCCAATGGGGGGGCACCAATCAGCCCCAGCATTTT.

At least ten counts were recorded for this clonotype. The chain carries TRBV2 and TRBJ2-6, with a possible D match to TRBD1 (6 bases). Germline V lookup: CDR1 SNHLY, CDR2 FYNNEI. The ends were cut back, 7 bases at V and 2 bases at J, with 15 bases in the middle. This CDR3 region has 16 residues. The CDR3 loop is CASTERSGAGANVLTF. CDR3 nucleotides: TGTGCCAGCACCGAACGGTCAGGGGCTGGGGCCAACGTCCTGACTTTC. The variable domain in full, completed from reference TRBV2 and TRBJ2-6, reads EPEVTQTPSHQVTQMGQEVILRCVPISNHLYFYWYRQILGQKVEFLVSFYNNEISEKSEIFDDQFSVERPDGSNFTLKIRSTKLEDSAMYFCASTERSGAGANVLTFGAGSRLTVL.

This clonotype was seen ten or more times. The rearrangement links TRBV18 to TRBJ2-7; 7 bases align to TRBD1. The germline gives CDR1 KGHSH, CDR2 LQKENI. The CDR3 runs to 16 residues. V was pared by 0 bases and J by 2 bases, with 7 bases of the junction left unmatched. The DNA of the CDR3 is TGTGCCAGCTCACCACCCTCCAGGGGGTTCACCTACGAGCAGTACTTC. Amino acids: CASSPPSRGFTYEQYF.